This T cell receptor beta chain was found in a study of vaccination and CD4 T cells after COVID-19. Treatment reported: approximately nine-day PBMC culture with coronavirus spike peptide pools or control peptides (ViraFEST assay). During the years 2011-2018, before the COVID-19 pandemic, the unexposed donor's CD4+ T cells were collected. Comments on this clonotype: Antigen unknown.

Scientists ran DNA taken from cultured CD4+ T cells through the Oncomine TCR Beta short-read assay for sequencing. TCRdb used MiXCR to reprocess the PCR reads, holding one entry per CDR3 protein. The data show 7,000 to 8,500 distinct CDR3 sequences, approximately 58% seen once. Between the trimmed V and J ends, which lost 7 bases and 4 bases, there was a span of 19 bases. CDR3 length equals 15 residues. Germline values: CDR1 MDHEN, CDR2 SYDVKM. Sequencing was performed on CD4+ T cells from blood, cultured in vitro. This receptor was identified in a human donor in good health. This chain links TRBV28 with TRBJ1-2, with a tentative D call TRBD1 (6 bases). Here the CDR3 DNA reads TGTGCCAGCATTTCATTAGGGGGGGCAGCCTATGGCTACACCTTC. It specifies CASISLGGAAYGYTF.